This T cell receptor (beta chain) was captured by sequencing in a study of blood T cell repertoires in COVID-19. Only in-frame clones appear in the TCRdb table, and some are missing; sequencing was by immunoSEQ multiplex PCR. Counted here are fewer than 85,000 clones, 83% occurring once; the ten biggest clones make up around 6%. V lost 3 bases and J 2 bases, leaving 8 bases between the germline ends. The CDR3 loop spans 14 amino acids. Germline V gives CDR1 LGHDT, CDR2 YNNKEL (reference sequence). The sample consisted of peripheral blood. The TCR was taken from a woman in her sixties with acute or convalescent COVID-19. The rearrangement uses TRBV3-1 (or the pseudogene TRBV3-2) and TRBJ1-5, with D unclear. The CDR3 DNA sequence: TGTGCCAGCAGCCAGGGGAGCGGCAATCAGCCCCAGCATTTT. This translates into CASSQGSGNQPQHF.